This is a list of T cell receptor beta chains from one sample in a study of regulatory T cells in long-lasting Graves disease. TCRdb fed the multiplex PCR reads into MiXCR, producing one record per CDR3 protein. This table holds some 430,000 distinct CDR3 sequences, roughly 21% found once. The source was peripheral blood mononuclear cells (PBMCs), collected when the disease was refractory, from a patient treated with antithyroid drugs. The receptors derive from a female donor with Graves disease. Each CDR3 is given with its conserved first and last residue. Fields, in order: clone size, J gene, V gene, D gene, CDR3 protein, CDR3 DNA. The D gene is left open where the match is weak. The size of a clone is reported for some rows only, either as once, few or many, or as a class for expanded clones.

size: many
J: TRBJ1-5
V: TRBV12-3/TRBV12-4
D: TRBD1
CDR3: CASGDRANPDQPQHF
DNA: TGTGCCAGCGGTGACAGGGCCAACCCCGATCAGCCCCAGCATTTT

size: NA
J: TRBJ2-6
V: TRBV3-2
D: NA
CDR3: CASSPFLSGANVLTF
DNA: TGTGCCAGCAGCCCCTTTTTATCTGGGGCCAACGTCCTGACTTTC

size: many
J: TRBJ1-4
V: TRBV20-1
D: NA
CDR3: CSARGGFGRTGITEKLFF
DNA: TGCAGTGCTAGAGGGGGGTTCGGTCGCACGGGGATAACGGAAAAACTGTTTTTT

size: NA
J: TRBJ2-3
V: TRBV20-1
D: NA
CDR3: CSASRVATDTQYF
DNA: TGCAGTGCTAGCAGGGTAGCAACAGATACGCAGTATTTT

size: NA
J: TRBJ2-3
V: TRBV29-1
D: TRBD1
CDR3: CSVEGTGTDTDTQYF
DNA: TGCAGCGTTGAAGGGACCGGGACAGACACAGATACGCAGTATTTT

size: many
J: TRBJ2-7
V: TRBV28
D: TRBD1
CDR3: CASRGQGIYEQYF
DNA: TGTGCCAGCAGAGGACAGGGAATCTACGAGCAGTACTTC

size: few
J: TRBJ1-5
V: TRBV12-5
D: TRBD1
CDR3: CASVESDRAPQPQHF
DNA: TGTGCTAGTGTTGAAAGTGACAGGGCACCTCAGCCCCAGCATTTT

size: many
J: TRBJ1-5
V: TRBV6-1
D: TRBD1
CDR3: CASRDREFSNQPQHF
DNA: TGTGCCAGCAGGGACAGGGAGTTTAGCAATCAGCCCCAGCATTTT

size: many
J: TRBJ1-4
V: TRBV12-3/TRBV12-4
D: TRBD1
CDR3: CASSLGAGGVEKLFF
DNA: TGTGCCAGCAGTTTAGGGGCAGGGGGCGTTGAAAAACTGTTTTTT

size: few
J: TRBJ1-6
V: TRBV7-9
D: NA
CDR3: CASSFGAGFSPLHF
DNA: NA

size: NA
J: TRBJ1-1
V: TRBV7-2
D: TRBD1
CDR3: CASSLEWQGATEAFF
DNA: TGTGCCAGCAGCTTAGAGTGGCAGGGGGCCACTGAAGCTTTCTTT

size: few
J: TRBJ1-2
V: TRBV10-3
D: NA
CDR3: CAISDSTTPYGYTF
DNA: TGTGCCATCAGTGATTCGACGACCCCCTATGGCTACACCTTC

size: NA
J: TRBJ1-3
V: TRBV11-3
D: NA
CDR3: CASSSDLSGDTIYF
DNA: TGTGCCAGCAGCTCCGACCTCTCTGGAGACACCATATATTTT

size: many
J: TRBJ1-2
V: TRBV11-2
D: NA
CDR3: CASSLGRFYGYTF
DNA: TGTGCCAGCAGCTTGGGCAGGTTCTATGGCTACACCTTC

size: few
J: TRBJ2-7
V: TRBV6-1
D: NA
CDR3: CASMNTNTDDYEQYF
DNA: TGTGCCAGCATGAACACCAATACAGACGACTACGAGCAGTACTTC

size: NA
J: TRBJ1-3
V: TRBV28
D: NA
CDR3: CASPISGNTIYF
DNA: TGTGCCAGCCCGATCTCTGGAAACACCATATATTTT

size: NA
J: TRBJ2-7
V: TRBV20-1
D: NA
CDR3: CSARNAWRTSTYEQYF
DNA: TGCAGTGCTAGGAACGCGTGGCGGACATCCACTTACGAGCAGTACTTC

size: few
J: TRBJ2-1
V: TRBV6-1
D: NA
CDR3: CASSGDEQFF
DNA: TGTGCCAGCAGTGGAGATGAGCAGTTCTTC

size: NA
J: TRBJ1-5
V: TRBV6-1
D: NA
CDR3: CASSTGTWDQPQHF
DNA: TGTGCCAGCAGCACAGGTACGTGGGATCAGCCCCAGCATTTT

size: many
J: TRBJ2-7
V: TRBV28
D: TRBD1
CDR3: CASRAPGQAYEQYF
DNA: TGTGCCAGCAGAGCTCCGGGACAGGCCTACGAGCAGTACTTC

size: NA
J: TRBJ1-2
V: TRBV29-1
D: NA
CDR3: CSVDRLGQNYGYTF
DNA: TGCAGCGTTGATCGGCTGGGTCAAAACTATGGCTACACCTTC

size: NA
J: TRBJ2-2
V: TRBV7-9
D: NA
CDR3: CASKTGLANTGELFF
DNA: TGTGCCAGCAAGACAGGTTTAGCGAACACCGGGGAGCTGTTTTTT

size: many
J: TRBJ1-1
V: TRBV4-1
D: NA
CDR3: CASSQDRRANTEAFF
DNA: TGCGCCAGCAGCCAAGATAGGAGGGCGAACACTGAAGCTTTCTTT

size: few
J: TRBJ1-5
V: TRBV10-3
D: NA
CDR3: CAISELQEDQPQHF
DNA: TGTGCCATCAGTGAGTTACAGGAGGATCAGCCCCAGCATTTT